This TCR beta chain was obtained from a study of Ad26.COV2.S vaccination and SARS-CoV-2 variants. Study at large: The Ad26.COV2.S arm of the COV1001 trial was where the donor was placed. General study results and limits: Comparability of non-spike TCR breadth was observed across vaccine and placebo recipients. A substantial breadth of spike-specific CD8+ and CD4+ T cell responses after vaccination has been reported. Individuals receiving vaccine had higher spike-specific TCR breadth than placebo recipients did.

The treatment here: around 19 received Ad26.COV2.S at low or high dose, single or two shots; about 5 received placebo; per-sample allocation not given. Specimen acquisition occurred on day 63 following the initial vaccine or placebo injection. The repertoire was sequenced with immunoSEQ multiplex PCR; TCRdb's copy has only in-frame clones and lacks some. The data contain approximately 280,000 clones, 70% to 90% of them singletons. As concerns this clone: No antigen is known for it.

This sequence originates from a person aged 18 to 59 who received the Ad26.COV2.S COVID-19 vaccine or a placebo. The material was peripheral blood, obtained in a trial of Ad26.COV2.S vaccine versus placebo.

The chain's CDR3 is CASRTPPGDGSSYEQYF. The CDR3 DNA follows: TGCGCCAGTAGAACCCCCCCCGGAGATGGAAGCTCCTACGAGCAGTACTTC. The chain employs TRBV5-1 and TRBJ2-7; D is undetermined. The CDR3 loop spans 17 amino acids. Germline V gene lookup returns CDR1 SGHRS and CDR2 YFSETQ. V was shortened by 8 bases and J by 0 bases, with 24 bases between the two germline ends.